This entry features one T cell receptor beta chain sequence. This clone has more than one count but fewer than ten. It lacks a known antigen. Nothing much larger sits one base from this clone, and base qualities are not available. The sample originates from a study of beta chain features in type 1 diabetes (dated by TCRdb to the late 2010s). General notes on the study: Mean age, gender distribution, total cell number and subset yield were not different between patients and healthy donors. Across all samples, some 99 million sorted cells were examined, and cell number per subset correlated strongly with RNA yield. The study compared TCRB repertoires of sorted circulating CD4+ T cell subsets between recently diagnosed type 1 diabetes patients and matched healthy donors. Naive and central memory subsets were obtained from all 30 or so donors, but regulatory and stem cell-like memory subsets were isolated from only 8 patients and roughly eight healthy donors. Study-wide findings and limitations: Naive, central memory and regulatory TCRB repertoires appeared to be more similar among patients than among healthy donors. Shorter templates might have been favored by PCR, but patient and control samples were amplified and corrected together, so both groups would have been affected equally by any skew. At VDJ recombination sites, type 1 diabetes patients had fewer insertions and more deleted nucleotides, which implies abnormalities in thymic rearrangement. In all four CD4+ subsets, TCRB CDR3 length was moderately but significantly shorter in type 1 diabetes patients. Sequencing cDNA rather than genomic DNA could over-represent highly expressing activated cells, although activation and CD3 levels did not differ between groups. Only small numbers of individuals were included in the HLA sub-analyses, which left unresolved whether HLA type had any influence on TCRB rearrangement.

Each donor gave one peripheral blood draw, averaging around 120 mL, which was collected into heparinised tubes. Naive, central memory, regulatory and stem cell-like memory CD4+ T cells were sorted on a BD FACSAria II using a panel including CD45RO, CCR7, CD25, CD127, CD95 and CD27. Purity was above 98% for every sorted population. PBMCs were isolated right away by Lymphoprep density gradient centrifugation and were stained directly, without culture. So that batch effects would be minimized, each experiment stained and sorted samples in pairs, pairing one healthy donor with one patient. All of the isolated RNA was reverse transcribed with the High Capacity cDNA Reverse Transcription Kit, so expressed TCRB transcripts were sequenced. Naive, central memory and regulatory T cell samples underwent deep immunoSEQ sequencing, averaging around 4 million total reads per sample. Sorted cells were lysed in RLT buffer, and RNA was extracted using DNase-treated RNeasy Micro or Mini kits according to cell number. Each cell subset was processed on its own to prevent cross-contamination, while patient and healthy donor samples were processed together. Using the immunoSEQ multiplex PCR, TCRB sequences were amplified from cDNA into 87-bp fragments spanning the CDR3 region. Sequencing of the amplicons was done on the Illumina HiSeq platform. The source study handled its data this way. PCR bias was computationally corrected using synthetic template baselines, reads within Hamming distance 2 were collapsed, and singletons that could not be merged were discarded. Reads were aligned to IMGT to assign V, D and J genes, CDR3 length, and insertions or deletions at six rearrangement sites. Within each subset, clonotype counts were normalized to sorted cell number, after which true diversity and Gini coefficients were computed with the tcR R package. The overlap coefficient, calculated on TCRB nucleotide sequences, was used to quantify repertoire sharing. Out-of-frame TCRB sequences from naive cells were analyzed as a proxy for the pre-selection repertoire. TCRdb's version of the immuneACCESS table is confined to in-frame rearrangements and falls short of the full clone set. An unresolved V gene accounts for under half of the shortfall where checked; the remainder is of unknown origin. V and J calls and clone size are as listed in that table; D and trimming were resolved from the DNA. This sample holds a few hundred thousand clones; roughly 12% were observed only once. Approximately 0.015% of the sample is taken by the ten largest.

V drops 6 bases and J drops 1 base, leaving 12 bases in between. CDR1 and CDR2 are drawn from the germline V gene: KGHSH, LQKENI. Counted from cysteine to phenylalanine, this CDR3 has 14 amino acids. The retained sequence is limited to the CDR3, 42 bases, with the frame set at the first base. The V and J genes are TRBV18 and TRBJ1-1, with the D gene call left open. The sample consisted of naive CD4+ T cells from blood. The cell subset or site label on this specimen signifies: true naive CD4+ T cells. The sequence was collected from a man in his late teens or twenties in good health. The CDR3 protein sequence reads: CASSPNRENTEAFF. The DNA reads TGTGCCAGCTCTCCCAACCGGGAGAACACTGAAGCTTTCTTT.